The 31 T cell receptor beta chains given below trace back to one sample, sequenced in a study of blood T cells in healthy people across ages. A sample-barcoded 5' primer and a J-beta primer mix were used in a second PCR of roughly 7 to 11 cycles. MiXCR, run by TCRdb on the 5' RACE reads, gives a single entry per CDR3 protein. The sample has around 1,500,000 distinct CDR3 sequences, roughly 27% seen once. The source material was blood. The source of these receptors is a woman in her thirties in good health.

CDR3 sequence: CASSPAGVGFQYF. Written as DNA, the CDR3 is TGTGCCAGCTCACCGGCGGGGGTGGGGTTTCAGTACTTC. V gene TRBV18 combines with J gene TRBJ2-4; the match to TRBD2 covers 7 bases. The CDR3 has 13 amino acids. Germline V gene data show CDR1 as KGHSH and CDR2 as LQKENI. The V gene end was trimmed by 3 bases and the J gene end by 11 bases; junction bases not matched to a gene: 7. The full variable domain, with the rest looked up from reference TRBV18 and TRBJ2-4, is NAGVMQNPRHLVRRRGQEARLRCSPMKGHSHVYWYRQLPEEGLKFMVYLQKENIIDESGMPKERFSAEFPKEGPSILRIQQVVRGDSAAYFCASSPAGVGFQYFGAGTRLSVL.

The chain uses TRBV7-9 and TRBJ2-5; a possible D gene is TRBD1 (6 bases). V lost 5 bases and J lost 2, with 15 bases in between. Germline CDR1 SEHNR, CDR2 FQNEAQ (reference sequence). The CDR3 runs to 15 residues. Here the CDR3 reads CASSASWGTQETQYF. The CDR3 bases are TGTGCCAGCAGCGCCTCGTGGGGGACACAAGAGACCCAGTACTTC.

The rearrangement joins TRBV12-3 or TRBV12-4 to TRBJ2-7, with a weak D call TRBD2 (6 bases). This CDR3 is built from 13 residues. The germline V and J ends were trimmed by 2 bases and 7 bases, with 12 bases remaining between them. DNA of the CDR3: TGTGCCAGCAGTTTACCGGGAGCGGGTGAGCAGTACTTC. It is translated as CASSLPGAGEQYF.

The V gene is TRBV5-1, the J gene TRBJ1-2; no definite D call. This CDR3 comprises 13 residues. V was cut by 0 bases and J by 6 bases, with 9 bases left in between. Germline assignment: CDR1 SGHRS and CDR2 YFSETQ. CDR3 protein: CASSLVGSDGYTF. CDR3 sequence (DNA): TGCGCCAGCAGCTTGGTCGGATCCGATGGCTACACCTTC.

The CDR3 DNA is TGTGCCAGCAGTGGGTTAGCGGGGTACCAAGAGACCCAGTACTTC. This sequence encodes CASSGLAGYQETQYF. The V gene is TRBV2, the J gene TRBJ2-5; TRBD2 agrees at 8 bases. Per germline, CDR1 SNHLY and CDR2 FYNNEI. Germline trimming cut 4 bases from V and 0 bases from J; bases unmatched to any gene: 4. The CDR3 runs 15 residues.

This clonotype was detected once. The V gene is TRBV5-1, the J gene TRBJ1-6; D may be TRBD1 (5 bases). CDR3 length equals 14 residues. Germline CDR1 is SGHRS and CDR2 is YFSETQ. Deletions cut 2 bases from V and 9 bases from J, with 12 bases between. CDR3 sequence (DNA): TGCGCCAGCAGCTTTGACGGTGGGGGTTCACCCCTCCACTTT. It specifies CASSFDGGGSPLHF. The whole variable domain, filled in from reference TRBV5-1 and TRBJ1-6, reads KAGVTQTPRYLIKTRGQQVTLSCSPISGHRSVSWYQQTPGQGLQFLFEYFSETQRNKGNFPGRFSGRQFSNSRSEMNVSTLELGDSALYLCASSFDGGGSPLHFGNGTRLTVT.

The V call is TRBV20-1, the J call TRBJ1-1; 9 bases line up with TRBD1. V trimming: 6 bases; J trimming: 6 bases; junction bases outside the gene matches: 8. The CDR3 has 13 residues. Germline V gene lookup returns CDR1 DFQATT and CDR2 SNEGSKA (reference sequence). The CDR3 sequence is CSANNRGRAEAFF. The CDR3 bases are TGCAGTGCAAACAACAGGGGGCGGGCTGAAGCTTTCTTT.

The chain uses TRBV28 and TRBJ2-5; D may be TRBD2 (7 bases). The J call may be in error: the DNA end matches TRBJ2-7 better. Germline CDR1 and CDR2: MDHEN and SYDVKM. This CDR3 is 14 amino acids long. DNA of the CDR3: TGTGCCAGCACCCCAGGGAGGGGGTTTTACGAGCAGTACTTC. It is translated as CASTPGRGFYEQYF.

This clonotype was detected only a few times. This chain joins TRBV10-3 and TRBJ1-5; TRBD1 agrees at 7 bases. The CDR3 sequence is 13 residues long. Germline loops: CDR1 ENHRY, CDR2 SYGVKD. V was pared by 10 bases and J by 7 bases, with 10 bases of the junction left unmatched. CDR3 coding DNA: TGTGCCACCCAGGGGGGGATAGAACAGCCCCAGCATTTT. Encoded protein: CATQGGIEQPQHF.

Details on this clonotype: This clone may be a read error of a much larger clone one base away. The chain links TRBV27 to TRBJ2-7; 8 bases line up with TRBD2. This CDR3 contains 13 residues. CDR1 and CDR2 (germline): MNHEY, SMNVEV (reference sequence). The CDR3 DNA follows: TGTGCCAACAGTTTATGGGGCGGGAGGGAGCAGTACTTC. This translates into CANSLWGGREQYF.

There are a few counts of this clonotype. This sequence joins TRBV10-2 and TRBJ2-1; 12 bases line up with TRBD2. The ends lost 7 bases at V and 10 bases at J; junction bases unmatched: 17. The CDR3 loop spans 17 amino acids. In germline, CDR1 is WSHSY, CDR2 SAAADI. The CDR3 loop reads CASMKPTGTSGRMEQFF. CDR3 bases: TGCGCCAGCATGAAACCGACCGGGACTAGCGGGCGGATGGAGCAGTTCTTC.

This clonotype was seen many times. The CDR3 reads CASSSTGTHYEQYF. The CDR3 DNA reads as TGTGCCAGCAGTTCCACCGGGACGCACTACGAGCAGTACTTC. V is TRBV2 and J is TRBJ2-7, with D possibly called TRBD1 or TRBD2 (5 bases each). CDR1 SNHLY and CDR2 FYNNEI come from the germline V gene. This CDR3 is 14 amino acids long. Trimming pared 5 bases from V and 3 bases from J, leaving 14 bases between.

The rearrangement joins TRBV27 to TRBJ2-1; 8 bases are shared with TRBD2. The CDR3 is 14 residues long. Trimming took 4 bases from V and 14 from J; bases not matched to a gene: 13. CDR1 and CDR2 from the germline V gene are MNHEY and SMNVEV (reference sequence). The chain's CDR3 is CASSSLAGSHREFF. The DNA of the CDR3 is TGTGCCAGCAGTTCATTAGCGGGATCACATCGGGAGTTCTTC.

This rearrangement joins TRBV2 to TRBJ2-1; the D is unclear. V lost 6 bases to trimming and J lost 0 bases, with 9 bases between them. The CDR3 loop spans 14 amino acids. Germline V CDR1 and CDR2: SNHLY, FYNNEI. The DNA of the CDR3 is TGTGCCAGCAGCGTGACGCGCTCCTACAATGAGCAGTTCTTC. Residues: CASSVTRSYNEQFF.

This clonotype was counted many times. Here the CDR3 DNA reads TGTGCCAGCAGCGGGTGGGGGAGCAACGAGCAGTACTTC. It yields the protein CASSGWGSNEQYF. The chain couples TRBV7-6 to TRBJ2-7; D may be TRBD1 or TRBD2 (5 bases each). The CDR3 extends over 13 amino acids. Trimming took off 5 bases at V and 5 bases at J, with 13 bases between the two ends. Germline V gene lookup returns CDR1 SGHVS and CDR2 FNYEAQ.

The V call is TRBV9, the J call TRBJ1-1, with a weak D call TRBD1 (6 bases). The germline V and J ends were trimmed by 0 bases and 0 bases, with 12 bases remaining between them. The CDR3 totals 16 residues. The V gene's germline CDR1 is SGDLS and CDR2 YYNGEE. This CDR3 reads CASSVVQGRMNTEAFF. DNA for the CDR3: TGTGCCAGCAGCGTAGTCCAGGGGCGAATGAACACTGAAGCTTTCTTT. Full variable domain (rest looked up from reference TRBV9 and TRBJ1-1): DSGVTQTPKHLITATGQRVTLRCSPRSGDLSVYWYQQSLDQGLQFLIQYYNGEERAKGNILERFSAQQFPDLHSELNLSSLELGDSALYFCASSVVQGRMNTEAFFGQGTRLTVV.

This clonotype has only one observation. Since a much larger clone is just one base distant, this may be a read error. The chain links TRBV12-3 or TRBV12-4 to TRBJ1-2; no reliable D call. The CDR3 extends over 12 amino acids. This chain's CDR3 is CAGSSGAGGYTF. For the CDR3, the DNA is TGTGCCGGCAGTTCGGGCGCCGGTGGCTACACCTTC.

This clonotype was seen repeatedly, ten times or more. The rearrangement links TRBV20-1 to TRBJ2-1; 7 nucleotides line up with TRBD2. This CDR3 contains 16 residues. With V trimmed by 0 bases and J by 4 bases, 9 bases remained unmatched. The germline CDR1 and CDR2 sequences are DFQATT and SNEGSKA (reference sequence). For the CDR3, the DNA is TGCAGTGCTAGAGATACCGGGACTACCTCTTACAATGAGCAGTTCTTC. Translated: CSARDTGTTSYNEQFF.

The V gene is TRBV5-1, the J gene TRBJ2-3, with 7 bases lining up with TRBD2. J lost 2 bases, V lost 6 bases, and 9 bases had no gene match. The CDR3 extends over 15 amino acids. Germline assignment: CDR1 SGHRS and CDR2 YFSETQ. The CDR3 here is CASTQRGGFTDTQYF. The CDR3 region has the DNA TGCGCCAGCACGCAGCGGGGAGGCTTCACAGATACGCAGTATTTT.

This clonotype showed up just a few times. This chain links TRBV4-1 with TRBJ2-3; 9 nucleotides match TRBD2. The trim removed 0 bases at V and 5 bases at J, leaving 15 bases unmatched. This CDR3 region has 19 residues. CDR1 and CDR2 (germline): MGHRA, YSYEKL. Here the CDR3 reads CASSQESSRASGVIDTQYF. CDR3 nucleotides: TGCGCCAGCAGCCAAGAATCCTCGCGGGCTAGCGGGGTGATAGATACGCAGTATTTT.

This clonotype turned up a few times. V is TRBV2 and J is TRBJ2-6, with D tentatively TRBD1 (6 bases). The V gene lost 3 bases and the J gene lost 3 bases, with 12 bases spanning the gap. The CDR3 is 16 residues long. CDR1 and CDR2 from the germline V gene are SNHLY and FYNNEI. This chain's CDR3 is CASSDPGHRGANVLTF. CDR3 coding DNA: TGTGCCAGCAGTGATCCGGGACATCGTGGGGCCAACGTCCTGACTTTC.

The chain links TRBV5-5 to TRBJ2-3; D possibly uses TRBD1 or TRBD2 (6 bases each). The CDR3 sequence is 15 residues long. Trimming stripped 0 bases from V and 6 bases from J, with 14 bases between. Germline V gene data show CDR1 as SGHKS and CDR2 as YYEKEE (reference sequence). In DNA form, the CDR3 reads TGTGCCAGCAGCTTGGTAGGGGGGATCGCGGATACGCAGTATTTT. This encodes CASSLVGGIADTQYF.

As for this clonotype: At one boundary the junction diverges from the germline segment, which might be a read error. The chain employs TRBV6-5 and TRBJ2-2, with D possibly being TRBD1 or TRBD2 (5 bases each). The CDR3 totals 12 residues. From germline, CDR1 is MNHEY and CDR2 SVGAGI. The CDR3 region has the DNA TGTGCCAGCAGCAGGGACGCCGGGGAGCGGTTTTTT. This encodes CASSRDAGERFF.

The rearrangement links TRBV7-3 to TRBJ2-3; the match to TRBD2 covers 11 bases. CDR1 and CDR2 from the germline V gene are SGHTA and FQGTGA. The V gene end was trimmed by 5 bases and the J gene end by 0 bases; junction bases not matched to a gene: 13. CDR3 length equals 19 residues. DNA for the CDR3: TGTGCCAGCAGCCCCCGGGGGCTAGCGGGGGGTGTTAGCACAGATACGCAGTATTTT. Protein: CASSPRGLAGGVSTDTQYF.

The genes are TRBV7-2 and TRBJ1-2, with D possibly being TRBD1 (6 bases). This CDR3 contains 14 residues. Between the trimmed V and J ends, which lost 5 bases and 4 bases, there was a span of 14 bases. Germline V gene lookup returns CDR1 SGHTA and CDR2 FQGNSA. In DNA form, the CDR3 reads TGTGCCAGCAGCCCTAGGGGGGAAGCCTATGGCTACACCTTC. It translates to CASSPRGEAYGYTF.

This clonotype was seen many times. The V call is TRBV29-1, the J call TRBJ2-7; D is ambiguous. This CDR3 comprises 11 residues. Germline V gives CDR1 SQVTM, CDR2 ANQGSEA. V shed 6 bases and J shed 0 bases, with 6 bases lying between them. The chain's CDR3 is CSVAASYEQYF. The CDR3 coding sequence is TGCAGCGTCGCCGCCTCCTACGAGCAGTACTTC.

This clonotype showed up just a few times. This CDR3 is CASSELVAGGPNEQFF. CDR3 in DNA: TGTGCCAGCAGTGAATTGGTAGCGGGAGGGCCCAATGAGCAGTTCTTC. This sequence joins TRBV2 and TRBJ2-1, with 11 nucleotides matching TRBD2. J gave up 6 bases and V 2 bases, and 6 bases lay outside the gene matches. CDR1 and CDR2 (germline): SNHLY, FYNNEI. This CDR3 has 16 residues. The full variable domain, rest sourced from reference TRBV2 and TRBJ2-1, is EPEVTQTPSHQVTQMGQEVILRCVPISNHLYFYWYRQILGQKVEFLVSFYNNEISEKSEIFDDQFSVERPDGSNFTLKIRSTKLEDSAMYFCASSELVAGGPNEQFFGPGTRLTVL.

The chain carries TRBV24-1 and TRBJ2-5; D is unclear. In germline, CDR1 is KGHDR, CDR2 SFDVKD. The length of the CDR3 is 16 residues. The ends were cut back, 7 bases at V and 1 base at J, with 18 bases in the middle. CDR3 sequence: CATRIREYPTQETQYF. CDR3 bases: TGTGCCACCAGGATTAGGGAATACCCAACCCAAGAGACCCAGTACTTC.

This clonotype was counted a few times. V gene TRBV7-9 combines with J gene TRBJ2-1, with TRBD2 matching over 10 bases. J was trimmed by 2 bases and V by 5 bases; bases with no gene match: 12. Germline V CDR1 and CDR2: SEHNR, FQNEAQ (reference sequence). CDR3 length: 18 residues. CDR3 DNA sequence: TGTGCCAGCAGCCCTAGCGGGAGACTCCAATCCGCCTACAATGAGCAGTTCTTC. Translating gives CASSPSGRLQSAYNEQFF.

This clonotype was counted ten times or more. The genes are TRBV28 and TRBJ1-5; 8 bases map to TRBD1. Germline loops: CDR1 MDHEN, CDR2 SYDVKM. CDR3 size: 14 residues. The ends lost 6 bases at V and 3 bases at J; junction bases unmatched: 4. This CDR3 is CASSRTGNNQPQHF. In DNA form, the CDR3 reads TGTGCCAGCAGCCGGACAGGGAACAATCAGCCCCAGCATTTT.

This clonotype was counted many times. CDR3 DNA: TGTGCCAGCAGTTCGAACAGGGCCCCGGGGACCCAGTACTTC. Protein sequence: CASSSNRAPGTQYF. This chain joins TRBV12-3 or TRBV12-4 and TRBJ2-5; perhaps TRBD1 as D (6 bases). Trimming cost V 4 bases and J 7 bases, with 16 bases left between them. This CDR3 is built from 14 residues.